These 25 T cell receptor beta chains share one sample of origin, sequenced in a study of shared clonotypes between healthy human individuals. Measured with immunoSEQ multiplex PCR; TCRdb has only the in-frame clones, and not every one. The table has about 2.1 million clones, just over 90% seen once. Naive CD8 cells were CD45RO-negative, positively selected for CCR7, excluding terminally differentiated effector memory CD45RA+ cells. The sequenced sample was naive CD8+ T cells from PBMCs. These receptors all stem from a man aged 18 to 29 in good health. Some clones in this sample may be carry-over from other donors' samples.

In DNA, the CDR3 is TGTGCCAGCAGTCCCCGGGACAGGGTATCCTACGAGCAGTACTTC. Encoded protein: CASSPRDRVSYEQYF. The genes are TRBV27 and TRBJ2-7; 9 positions agree with TRBD1. After removal of 5 bases from V and 1 base from J, the junction contained 6 bases not matched to a gene. CDR3 length: 15 residues. In germline, CDR1 is MNHEY, CDR2 SMNVEV (reference sequence).

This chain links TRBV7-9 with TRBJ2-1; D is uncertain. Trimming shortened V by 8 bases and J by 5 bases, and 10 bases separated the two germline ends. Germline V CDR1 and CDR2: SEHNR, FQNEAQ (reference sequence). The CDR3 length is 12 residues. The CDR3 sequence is CASSEMNNEQFF. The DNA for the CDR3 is TGTGCCAGCTCGGAAATGAACAATGAGCAGTTCTTC.

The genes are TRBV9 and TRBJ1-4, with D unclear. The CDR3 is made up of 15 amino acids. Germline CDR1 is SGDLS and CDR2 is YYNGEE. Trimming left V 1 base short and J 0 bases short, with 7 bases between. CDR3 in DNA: TGTGCCAGCAGCGTAAGTCATGCAACTAATGAAAAACTGTTTTTT. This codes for CASSVSHATNEKLFF.

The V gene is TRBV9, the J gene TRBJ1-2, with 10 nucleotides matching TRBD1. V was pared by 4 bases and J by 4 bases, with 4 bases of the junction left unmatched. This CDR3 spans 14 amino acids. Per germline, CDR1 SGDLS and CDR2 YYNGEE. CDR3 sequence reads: CASSTRDRGYGYTF. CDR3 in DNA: TGTGCCAGCAGCACCCGGGACAGGGGCTATGGCTACACCTTC. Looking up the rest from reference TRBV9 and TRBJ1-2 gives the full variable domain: DSGVTQTPKHLITATGQRVTLRCSPRSGDLSVYWYQQSLDQGLQFLIQYYNGEERAKGNILERFSAQQFPDLHSELNLSSLELGDSALYFCASSTRDRGYGYTFGSGTRLTVV.

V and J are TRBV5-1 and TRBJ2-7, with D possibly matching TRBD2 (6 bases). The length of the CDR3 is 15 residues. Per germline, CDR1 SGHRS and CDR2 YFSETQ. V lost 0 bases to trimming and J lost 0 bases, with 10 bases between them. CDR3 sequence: CASSLDWTTSYEQYF. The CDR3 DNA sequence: TGCGCCAGCAGCTTGGATTGGACTACCTCCTACGAGCAGTACTTC.

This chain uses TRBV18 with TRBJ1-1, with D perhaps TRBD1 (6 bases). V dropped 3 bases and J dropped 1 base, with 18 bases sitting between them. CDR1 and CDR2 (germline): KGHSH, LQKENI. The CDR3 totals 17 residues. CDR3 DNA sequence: TGTGCCAGCTCACCGGGGCCAGGGGTGAGGGGGAACACTGAAGCTTTCTTT. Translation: CASSPGPGVRGNTEAFF.

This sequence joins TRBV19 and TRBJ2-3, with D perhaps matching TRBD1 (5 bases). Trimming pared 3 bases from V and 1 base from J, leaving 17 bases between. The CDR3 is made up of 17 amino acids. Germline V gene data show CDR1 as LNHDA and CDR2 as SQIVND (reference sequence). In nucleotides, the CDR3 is TGTGCCAGTAGTATGGGGCCCCCAGGTGGCGGCACAGATACGCAGTATTTT. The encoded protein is CASSMGPPGGGTDTQYF.

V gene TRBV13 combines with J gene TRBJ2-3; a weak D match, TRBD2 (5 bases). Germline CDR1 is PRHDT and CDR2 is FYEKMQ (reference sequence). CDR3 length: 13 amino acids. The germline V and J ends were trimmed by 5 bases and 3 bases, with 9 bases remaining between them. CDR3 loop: CASSGRGTDTQYF. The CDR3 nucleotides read TGTGCCAGCAGCGGTCGGGGAACAGATACGCAGTATTTT.

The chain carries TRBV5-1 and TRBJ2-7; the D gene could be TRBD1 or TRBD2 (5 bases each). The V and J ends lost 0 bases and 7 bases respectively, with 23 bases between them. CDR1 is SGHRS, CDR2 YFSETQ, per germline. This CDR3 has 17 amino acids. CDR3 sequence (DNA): TGCGCCAGCAGCTTGGGACTATACAGGCGGAATTTCGGGGAGCAGTACTTC. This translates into CASSLGLYRRNFGEQYF.

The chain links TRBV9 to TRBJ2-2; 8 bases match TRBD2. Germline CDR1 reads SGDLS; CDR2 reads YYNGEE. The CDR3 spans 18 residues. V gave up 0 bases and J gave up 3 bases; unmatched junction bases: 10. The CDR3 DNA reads TGTGCCAGCAGCGTAGATGGTAGCGGGAATCCATACACCGGGGAGCTGTTTTTT. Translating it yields CASSVDGSGNPYTGELFF.

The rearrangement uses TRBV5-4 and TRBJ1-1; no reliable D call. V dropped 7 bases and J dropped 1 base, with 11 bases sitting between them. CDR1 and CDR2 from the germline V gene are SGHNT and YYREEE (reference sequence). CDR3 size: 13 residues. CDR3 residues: CASAPGENTEAFF. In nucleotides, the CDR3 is TGTGCCAGCGCACCCGGGGAGAACACTGAAGCTTTCTTT.

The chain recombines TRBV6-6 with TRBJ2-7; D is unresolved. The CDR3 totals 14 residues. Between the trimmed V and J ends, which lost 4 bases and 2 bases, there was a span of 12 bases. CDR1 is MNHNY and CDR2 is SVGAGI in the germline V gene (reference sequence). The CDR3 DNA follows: TGTGCCAGCAGTTTCGGACGGAGCACCTACGAGCAGTACTTC. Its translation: CASSFGRSTYEQYF.

The CDR3 nucleotides are TGTGCCAGCAGCAGCGGGAGTGGTTCTCACAATGAGCAGTTCTTC. This translates into CASSSGSGSHNEQFF. The V and J genes are TRBV7-2 and TRBJ2-1; 8 bases map to TRBD2. The CDR3 runs to 15 residues. CDR1 and CDR2 from the germline V gene are SGHTA and FQGNSA. The V segment lost 5 bases and the J segment 5 bases; nucleotides outside the gene matches: 8.

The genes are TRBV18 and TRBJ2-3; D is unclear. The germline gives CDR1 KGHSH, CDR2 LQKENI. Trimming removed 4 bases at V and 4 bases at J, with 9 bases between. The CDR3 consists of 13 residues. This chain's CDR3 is CASSRIAADTQYF. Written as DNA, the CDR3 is TGTGCCAGCTCACGCATTGCAGCAGATACGCAGTATTTT.

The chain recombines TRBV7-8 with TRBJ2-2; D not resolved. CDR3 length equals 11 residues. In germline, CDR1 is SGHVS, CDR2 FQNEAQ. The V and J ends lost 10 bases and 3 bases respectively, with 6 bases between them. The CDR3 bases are TGTGCCACCTACTACACCGGGGAGCTGTTTTTT. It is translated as CATYYTGELFF.

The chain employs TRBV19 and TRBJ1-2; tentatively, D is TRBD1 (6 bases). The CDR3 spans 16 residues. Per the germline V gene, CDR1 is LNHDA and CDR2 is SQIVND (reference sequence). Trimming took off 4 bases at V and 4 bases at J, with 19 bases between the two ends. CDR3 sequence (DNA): TGTGCCAGTAGTACCGGGGACATCGTTGCGGTCTATGGCTACACCTTC. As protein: CASSTGDIVAVYGYTF.

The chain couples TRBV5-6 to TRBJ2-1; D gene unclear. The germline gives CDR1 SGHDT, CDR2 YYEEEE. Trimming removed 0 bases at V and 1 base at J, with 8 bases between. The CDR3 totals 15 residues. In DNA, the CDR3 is TGTGCCAGCAGCTTGGGTGGTCTATCCTACAATGAGCAGTTCTTC. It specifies CASSLGGLSYNEQFF.

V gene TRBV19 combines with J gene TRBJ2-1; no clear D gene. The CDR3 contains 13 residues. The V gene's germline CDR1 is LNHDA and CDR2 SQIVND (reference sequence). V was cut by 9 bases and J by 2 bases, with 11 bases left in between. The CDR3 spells CASEGLTYNEQFF. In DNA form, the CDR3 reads TGTGCCAGCGAAGGATTGACCTACAATGAGCAGTTCTTC.

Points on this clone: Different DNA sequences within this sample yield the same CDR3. The CDR3 sequence is CASSPGQSTDTQYF. CDR3 bases: TGTGCCAGCAGCCCCGGACAGAGCACAGATACGCAGTATTTT. The V call is TRBV7-9, the J call TRBJ2-3; perhaps TRBD1 as D (6 bases). Germline V gives CDR1 SEHNR, CDR2 FQNEAQ (reference sequence). V lost 5 bases, J lost 0 bases, and 9 bases lay in between. The CDR3 contains 14 residues.

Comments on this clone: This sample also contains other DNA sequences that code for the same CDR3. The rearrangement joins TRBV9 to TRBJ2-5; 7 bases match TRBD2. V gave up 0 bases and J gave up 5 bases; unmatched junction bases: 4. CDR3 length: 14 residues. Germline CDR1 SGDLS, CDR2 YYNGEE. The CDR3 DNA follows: TGTGCCAGCAGCGTAGGCGGGAGTGGCGAGACCCAGTACTTC. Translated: CASSVGGSGETQYF.

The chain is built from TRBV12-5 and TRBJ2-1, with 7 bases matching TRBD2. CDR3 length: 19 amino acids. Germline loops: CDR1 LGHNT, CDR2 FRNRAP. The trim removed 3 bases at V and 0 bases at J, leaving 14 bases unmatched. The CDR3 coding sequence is TGTGCTAGTGGTTTTTTTAGCGGGCCAACCCCGAGCTCCTACAATGAGCAGTTCTTC. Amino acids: CASGFFSGPTPSSYNEQFF.

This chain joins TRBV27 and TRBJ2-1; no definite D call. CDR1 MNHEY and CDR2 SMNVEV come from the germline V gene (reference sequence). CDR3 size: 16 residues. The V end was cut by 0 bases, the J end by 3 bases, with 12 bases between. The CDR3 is CASSLSQPGGYNEQFF. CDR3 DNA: TGTGCCAGCAGTTTATCTCAACCGGGCGGCTACAATGAGCAGTTCTTC.

CDR3 region: CAWTLYWPEKTSTDTQYF. The CDR3 region has the DNA TGTGCCTGGACTCTGTATTGGCCAGAGAAGACGAGCACAGATACGCAGTATTTT. The V and J genes are TRBV30 and TRBJ2-3; D is undetermined. V was shortened by 4 bases and J by 0 bases, with 23 bases between the two germline ends. Germline assignment: CDR1 GTSNPN and CDR2 SVGIG (reference sequence). The CDR3 totals 18 residues.

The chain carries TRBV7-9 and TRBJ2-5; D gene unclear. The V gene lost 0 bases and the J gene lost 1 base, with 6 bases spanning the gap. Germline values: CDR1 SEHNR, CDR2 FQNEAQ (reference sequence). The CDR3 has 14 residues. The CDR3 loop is CASSLAQFQETQYF. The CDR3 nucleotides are TGTGCCAGCAGCTTAGCGCAGTTCCAAGAGACCCAGTACTTC.

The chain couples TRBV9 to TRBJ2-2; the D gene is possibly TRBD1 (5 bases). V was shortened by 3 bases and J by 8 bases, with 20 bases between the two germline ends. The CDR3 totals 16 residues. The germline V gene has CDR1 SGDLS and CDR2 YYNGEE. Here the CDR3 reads CASSGESQGFAGELFF. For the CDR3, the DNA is TGTGCCAGCAGCGGAGAGAGTCAGGGTTTTGCAGGGGAGCTGTTTTTT.